This T cell receptor (beta chain) emerged from a study of T cell responses to AZD1222 COVID-19 vaccine. Broader study findings: Following two doses of AZD1222, Spike-specific TCR breadth and depth rose. Spike-spanning, vaccine-associated CD4 TCRs were dominant at 160-218 and 743-854.

Second doses that came at about 4 or about 12 weeks were put together. The germline gives CDR1 SEHNR, CDR2 FQNEAQ (reference sequence). The CDR3 extends over 18 amino acids. Trimming stripped 3 bases from V and 3 bases from J, with 20 bases between. Generated by immunoSEQ multiplex PCR, the TCRdb table keeps only in-frame clones and is missing some. The sample records 150,000 or so clones, about 92% being singletons. This clone came up once. Its antigen is as yet unknown. Sequences were derived from peripheral blood, sampled 28 days after the second AZD1222 dose. The TCR originated in an adult who received the AZD1222 COVID-19 vaccine. This chain connects TRBV7-9 to TRBJ1-4, with D possibly TRBD1 on 6 matching bases. The CDR3 DNA follows: TGTGCCAGCAGCTTCGGGGGCGCCGCGTTCTTTTCTAATGAAAAACTGTTTTTT. It codes for CASSFGGAAFFSNEKLFF.